These 18 T cell receptor beta chains came from one sample sequenced in a study of cytomegalovirus exposure and HLA in healthy donors. Measured with immunoSEQ multiplex PCR; TCRdb has only the in-frame clones, and not every one. The sample has 90,000 to 130,000 clones, approximately 96% seen once; the top ten hold 0.67%. Sequenced input: PBMCs. The receptor source for this set is a young woman in good health and CMV-seronegative.

There are a few counts of this clone. CDR3: CSVGDRNGYGYTF. The DNA of the CDR3 is TGCAGCGTCGGGGACAGGAACGGGTACGGCTACACCTTC. This sequence joins TRBV29-1 and TRBJ1-2, with 8 bases fitting TRBD1. Unmatched junction bases numbered 11, after V lost 6 bases and J lost 8 bases. The CDR3 covers 13 residues. Germline assignment: CDR1 SQVTM and CDR2 ANQGSEA. Full variable domain (rest looked up from reference TRBV29-1 and TRBJ1-2): SAVISQKPSRDICQRGTSLTIQCQVDSQVTMMFWYRQQPGQSLTLIATANQGSEATYESGFVIDKFPISRPNLTFSTLTVSNMSPEDSSIYLCSVGDRNGYGYTFGSGTRLTVV.

This clone was detected once. V and J are TRBV5-1 and TRBJ1-3, with D possibly TRBD1 on 6 matching bases. The CDR3 is 18 amino acids. Between the trimmed V and J ends, which lost 2 bases and 0 bases, there was a span of 18 bases. CDR1 is SGHRS, CDR2 YFSETQ, per germline. The CDR3 DNA is TGCGCCAGCAGCTTTCCGGGGGGCAGGATAGCCTCTGGAAACACCATATATTTT. It encodes CASSFPGGRIASGNTIYF.

The rearrangement joins TRBV20-1 to TRBJ1-2, with no clear D. Trimming cost V 3 bases and J 8 bases, with 10 bases left between them. This CDR3 comprises 11 residues. Per the germline V gene, CDR1 is DFQATT and CDR2 is SNEGSKA (reference sequence). The CDR3 bases are TGCAGTGCTAGTCCTTCTAGGGGCTACACCTTC. Translated: CSASPSRGYTF.

The chain combines TRBV5-4 with TRBJ2-2; D perhaps matches TRBD1 (7 bases). Germline-derived CDR1 and CDR2 are SGHNT and YYREEE (reference sequence). V lost 5 bases and J lost 2, with 19 bases in between. The CDR3 sequence is 17 residues long. CDR3 nucleotide sequence: TGTGCCAGCAGGCGAGAGTTGCAGGGGGGTAACACCGGGGAGCTGTTTTTT. Translated, it gives CASRRELQGGNTGELFF.

This clone has just one count. This chain's CDR3 is CASSFYYNRVGTDTQYF. The CDR3 DNA sequence: TGTGCCAGCAGCTTTTACTACAACAGGGTGGGCACAGATACGCAGTATTTT. V and J are TRBV11-2 and TRBJ2-3; TRBD1 might be the D (6 bases). The V gene's germline CDR1 is SGHAT and CDR2 FQNNGV. V was pared by 3 bases and J by 1 base, with 17 bases between. The CDR3 runs 17 residues.

The chain joins TRBV4-1 to TRBJ1-6, with 8 bases identical to TRBD1. V was pared by 1 base and J by 5 bases, with 7 bases of the junction left unmatched. The CDR3 runs to 17 residues. Germline CDR1 MGHRA, CDR2 YSYEKL. The CDR3 bases are TGCGCCAGCAGCCAAGCGCCCCGACAGGGGAATAATTCACCCCTCCACTTT. The encoded protein is CASSQAPRQGNNSPLHF.

The rearrangement joins TRBV7-2 to TRBJ1-5; TRBD1 aligns across 9 bases. V lost 1 base to trimming and J lost 7 bases; unmatched junction nucleotides: 5. The CDR3 sequence is 15 residues long. CDR1 SGHTA and CDR2 FQGNSA come from the germline V gene. CDR3: CASSLGQGQGQPQHF. The CDR3 nucleotides read TGTGCCAGCAGCTTAGGGCAGGGACAGGGACAGCCCCAGCATTTT.

The V and J genes are TRBV7-8 and TRBJ1-4; 12 bases match TRBD1. CDR1 and CDR2 (germline): SGHVS, FQNEAQ. The CDR3 spans 18 residues. Trimming at V came to 1 base and at J to 8 bases, leaving 11 bases not matched to a gene. In DNA, the CDR3 is TGTGCCAGCAGCTTAGTCACGGGACAGGGGGCCTCTGGGGAAAAACTGTTTTTT. It specifies CASSLVTGQGASGEKLFF.

In DNA form, the CDR3 reads TGTGCCAGCAGGGGACCGGGACAGGGGAATCAGCCCCAGCATTTT. It specifies CASRGPGQGNQPQHF. The chain couples TRBV6-5 to TRBJ1-5, with 10 bases identical to TRBD1. The junction had 6 bases not matched to a gene; V was cut back by 6 bases and J by 4 bases. Germline CDR1 MNHEY, CDR2 SVGAGI. This CDR3 is 15 amino acids long.

This chain joins TRBV6-1 and TRBJ1-1, with 8 bases identical to TRBD1. Trimming removed 7 bases from V and 1 base from J; junction bases left unmatched: 5. Looked up from germline, CDR1 is MNHNS and CDR2 is SASEGT. This CDR3 is built from 14 residues. The CDR3 protein is CASTRQGSNTEAFF. CDR3 nucleotide sequence: TGTGCCAGCACCAGACAGGGGTCGAACACTGAAGCTTTCTTT.

V is TRBV7-2 and J is TRBJ2-1; 14 bases are a match to TRBD2. Germline CDR1 is SGHTA and CDR2 is FQGNSA. CDR3 size: 13 residues. CDR3 coding DNA: TGTGCGGAGGGGACTAGCGGGGGAAGTGAGCAGTTCTTC. This sequence encodes CAEGTSGGSEQFF.

The DNA of the CDR3 is TGTGCCAGCAGTGGAGAGGACGAGCAGTACTTC. This codes for CASSGEDEQYF. The chain employs TRBV2 and TRBJ2-7, with D unresolved. The V gene's germline CDR1 is SNHLY and CDR2 FYNNEI. The CDR3 extends over 11 amino acids. V was shortened by 4 bases and J by 5 bases, with 6 bases between the two germline ends.

The gene calls are TRBV29-1 and TRBJ1-2, with 9 bases lining up with TRBD1. The germline CDR1 and CDR2 sequences are SQVTM and ANQGSEA. The trim removed 3 bases at V and 4 bases at J, leaving 9 bases unmatched. CDR3 length: 15 residues. The CDR3 DNA sequence: TGCAGCGTTGACCTAGGACAGGGGCTTACCTATGGCTACACCTTC. As protein: CSVDLGQGLTYGYTF.

Regarding this clone: The same CDR3 also results from other DNA sequences found in this sample. The rearrangement links TRBV6-5 to TRBJ2-3; D is perhaps TRBD2 (6 bases). The V end was cut by 6 bases, the J end by 1 base, with 8 bases between. Germline lookup yields CDR1 MNHEY and CDR2 SVGAGI. This CDR3 has 13 residues. CDR3 nucleotides: TGTGCCAGCAGAACGGGGGGCACAGATACGCAGTATTTT. This codes for CASRTGGTDTQYF.

This rearrangement joins TRBV4-1 to TRBJ1-5; a possible D gene is TRBD1 (5 bases). V was pared by 0 bases and J by 6 bases, with 9 bases between. CDR1 is MGHRA and CDR2 is YSYEKL in the germline V gene. The CDR3 is 14 amino acids. The CDR3 sequence: CASSQERRGQPQHF. The CDR3 nucleotides read TGCGCCAGCAGCCAAGAAAGGAGGGGTCAGCCCCAGCATTTT.

This clone is a singleton in its sample. V gene TRBV12-5 combines with J gene TRBJ1-1; D gene uncertain. V lost 6 bases and J 3 bases, leaving 14 bases between the germline ends. The CDR3 consists of 14 residues. The germline gives CDR1 LGHNT, CDR2 FRNRAP. The CDR3 spells CASGPAITDTEAFF. The CDR3 nucleotides are TGTGCTAGTGGCCCAGCGATTACTGACACTGAAGCTTTCTTT.

The chain carries TRBV2 and TRBJ2-3; possibly TRBD2 for D (6 bases). The germline CDR1 and CDR2 sequences are SNHLY and FYNNEI. The length of the CDR3 is 16 residues. The V gene lost 4 bases and the J gene lost 0 bases, with 14 bases spanning the gap. The CDR3 protein is CASSGTAGRSTDTQYF. The CDR3 nucleotides are TGTGCCAGCAGTGGAACGGCGGGGAGAAGCACAGATACGCAGTATTTT. Full variable domain (outside the CDR3, taken from reference TRBV2 and TRBJ2-3): EPEVTQTPSHQVTQMGQEVILRCVPISNHLYFYWYRQILGQKVEFLVSFYNNEISEKSEIFDDQFSVERPDGSNFTLKIRSTKLEDSAMYFCASSGTAGRSTDTQYFGPGTRLTVL.

This clone has a handful of counts. The V call is TRBV4-3, the J call TRBJ2-3, with D perhaps TRBD1 (6 bases). The germline V gene encodes CDR1 LGHNA and CDR2 YSLEER. There are 16 residues in the CDR3. Trimming removed 0 bases at V and 2 bases at J, with 12 bases between. The chain's CDR3 is CASSQDVRGYTDTQYF. The CDR3 region has the DNA TGCGCCAGCAGCCAAGATGTTAGGGGGTACACAGATACGCAGTATTTT.